Listed below are T cell receptor beta chains from one sample, sequenced in a study of sequential checkpoint blockade in melanoma. Data came from immunoSEQ multiplex PCR; TCRdb stores just in-frame clones and leaves some out. This table holds approximately 12,000 clones, approximately 62% found once. The input for sequencing was CD8+ T cells sorted from blood (inferred from file names), taken from a patient given nivolumab and ipilimumab in sequence. All receptors come from a human donor with melanoma. Both conserved end residues are part of each CDR3. Each record gives: clone size, D gene, V gene, J gene, CDR3 DNA, CDR3 protein. D genes are given only for firm matches. The size of a clone is reported for some rows only, either as once, few or many, or as a class for expanded clones.

-	-	TRBV2	TRBJ2-7	TGTGCCAGCAGTGAATTGGGGGGCTCCTACGAGCAGTACTTC	CASSELGGSYEQYF
once	-	TRBV7-9	TRBJ1-4	TGTGCCAGCAGCTCAGGGGTTCGTGAAAAACTGTTTTTT	CASSSGVREKLFF
few	-	TRBV6-5	TRBJ1-1	TGTGCCAGCAGCCGTCCCGGGGTTTACACTGAAGCTTTCTTT	CASSRPGVYTEAFF
-	TRBD1	TRBV5-1	TRBJ2-2	TGCGCCAGCAGCCAGACCCGGGACAGGGGGCGTAGGGAGCTGTTTTTT	CASSQTRDRGRRELFF
-	TRBD1	TRBV4-1	TRBJ2-6	TGCGCCAGCAGCCCCGGGACAGGCATCACGGCGGGGGCCAACGTCCTGACTTTC	CASSPGTGITAGANVLTF
-	-	TRBV6-6	TRBJ2-1	TGTGCCAGCAGCCACTTGGTTCCCCCCTACAATGAGCAGTTCTTC	CASSHLVPPYNEQFF
-	-	TRBV11-1	TRBJ2-5	TGTGCCAGCAGCTGGGAACGGGGGTACCAAGAGACCCAGTACTTC	CASSWERGYQETQYF
-	-	TRBV19	TRBJ2-1	TGTGCCAGTAGTATAGATCCCGAGAGCAATGAGCAGTTCTTC	CASSIDPESNEQFF
-	-	TRBV7-9	TRBJ2-1	TGTGCCAGCAGCTTAATCGTTACAGGTACAGGGAATGAGCAGTTCTTC	CASSLIVTGTGNEQFF
-	TRBD1	TRBV4-1	TRBJ1-5	TGCGCCAGCAGCCGCGATCCTGACAGGGCCGGGAGCAATCAGCCCCAGCATTTT	CASSRDPDRAGSNQPQHF
-	-	TRBV10-2	TRBJ2-7	TGCGCCAGCAGCGACAGTCCCTACGGGCAGTACTTC	CASSDSPYGQYF
-	TRBD1	TRBV7-8	TRBJ1-5	TGTGCCAGCAGCCCACACAGGGGGCCTAGCAATCAGCCCCAGCATTTT	CASSPHRGPSNQPQHF
-	-	TRBV19	TRBJ1-3	TGTGCCTCCCAAAACAGGGCCTCTGGAAACACCATATATTTT	CASQNRASGNTIYF
-	TRBD1	TRBV6-5	TRBJ2-7	TGTGCCAGCAGACCAGGACAGGGCGGCGAGCAGTACTTC	CASRPGQGGEQYF
few	TRBD1	TRBV28	TRBJ2-6	TGTGCCAGCAGTCCCCCGACAGGGAAACGGTCTGGGGCCAACGTCCTGACTTTC	CASSPPTGKRSGANVLTF
large	TRBD1	TRBV28	TRBJ1-5	TGTGCCAGCAGTTCCCTCTCGACAGGGGCAAATCAGCCCCAGCATTTT	CASSSLSTGANQPQHF
-	-	TRBV4-1	TRBJ1-6	TGCGCCAGCAGCCAAGTCGAGGGAAGTAATTCACCCCTCCACTTT	CASSQVEGSNSPLHF
-	-	TRBV9	TRBJ2-7	TGTGCCAGCAGCCCCTCGGACTCGGGCGGGGAGCAGTACTTC	CASSPSDSGGEQYF
-	TRBD2	TRBV7-9	TRBJ2-1	TGTGCCAGCAGCGCAGAGGTCTGGCGGGGGGGGGACTATGAGCAGTTCTTC	CASSAEVWRGGDYEQFF
-	TRBD1	TRBV19	TRBJ1-1	TGTGCCAGTAGTACCCCGGGACAGGGGGGCACTGAAGCTTTCTTT	CASSTPGQGGTEAFF
few	-	TRBV7-9	TRBJ2-3	TGTGCCAGCAGCCCAGTTAATACAGATACGCAGTATTTT	CASSPVNTDTQYF
-	TRBD2	TRBV29-1	TRBJ2-1	TGCAGCGCTCCAGCGGGAGGATTGAGAAATGAGCAGTTCTTC	CSAPAGGLRNEQFF
-	-	TRBV7-2	TRBJ2-1	TGTGCCAGCAGCTCCATTGACAGGACGCCCGATGAGCAGTTCTTC	CASSSIDRTPDEQFF
-	-	TRBV5-6	TRBJ1-6	TGTGCCAGCAGCTTCAGCAGTCCCTACGGGAATTCACCCCTCCACTTT	CASSFSSPYGNSPLHF
once	TRBD1	TRBV28	TRBJ2-7	TGTGCCAGCAGTTCAGCCGGGACAGAGACTCCATTCTACGAGCAGTACTTC	CASSSAGTETPFYEQYF
-	TRBD2	TRBV10-3	TRBJ2-3	TGTGCCATCAGTGAGTCTACGACTAGCGGGAGTACAGATACGCAGTATTTT	CAISESTTSGSTDTQYF
large	-	TRBV13	TRBJ1-1	TGTGCCAGCAGCTTCGGACAGAACACTGAAGCTTTCTTT	CASSFGQNTEAFF
-	-	TRBV6-1	TRBJ2-1	TGTGCCAGCAGTGGGACTTTTAGCTCCTACAATGAGCAGTTCTTC	CASSGTFSSYNEQFF
-	-	TRBV6-5	TRBJ2-7	TGTGCCAGCAGTTACACTGCGGGGAGCTACGAGCAGTACTTC	CASSYTAGSYEQYF
-	-	TRBV19	TRBJ2-7	TGTGCCAGTAGTATAGCAGGGAACTTTCGCGAGCAGTACTTC	CASSIAGNFREQYF
-	-	TRBV9	TRBJ2-2	TGTGCCAGCAGCGTAGACAGTGCCATTCTCGGGGAGCTGTTTTTT	CASSVDSAILGELFF
-	TRBD2	TRBV7-6	TRBJ2-7	TGTGCCAGCAGGACTAGCGGTTCCTACGAGCAGTACTTC	CASRTSGSYEQYF
-	-	TRBV9	TRBJ2-7	TGTGCCAGCAGCGTAGTTTCCGGGTACGAGCAGTACTTC	CASSVVSGYEQYF
-	TRBD1	TRBV5-5	TRBJ2-7	TGTGCCAGCAGCTTGGCCAGGGGGCGCGACGAGCAGTACTTC	CASSLARGRDEQYF
-	-	TRBV7-2	TRBJ1-1	TGTGCCAGCAGCTTATACAGGTCGGACACTGAAGCTTTCTTT	CASSLYRSDTEAFF
-	TRBD1	TRBV7-4	TRBJ2-2	TGTGCCAGCAGCTTAACCGACGGACAGGGGACCGGGGAGCTGTTTTTT	CASSLTDGQGTGELFF
-	TRBD1	TRBV4-2	TRBJ1-5	TGTGCCAGCAGTGGGACAGGGGGCGGCGATCAGCCCCAGCATTTT	CASSGTGGGDQPQHF
few	TRBD1	TRBV5-4	TRBJ1-6	TGTGCCAGCAGCTTAATTCCAGTATCAGGGACAGGGGCCATGGAGGGGCCCCTCCACTTT	CASSLIPVSGTGAMEGPLHF
-	-	TRBV11-2	TRBJ2-3	TGTGCCAGCAGCCCGCACGAAGCCCGGGCGCAGTATTTT	CASSPHEARAQYF
large	TRBD1	TRBV6-1	TRBJ2-5	TGTGCCAGCAGTGTGATAGGGGGCGGGGAGACCCAGTACTTC	CASSVIGGGETQYF
-	TRBD2	TRBV7-3	TRBJ2-2	TGTGCCAGCAGCTGGACTAGCACCGGGGAGCTGTTTTTT	CASSWTSTGELFF
few	-	TRBV6-5	TRBJ1-5	TGTGCCAGCAGCCACGGGGGTAGCAATCAGCCCCAGCATTTT	CASSHGGSNQPQHF
-	-	TRBV4-3	TRBJ2-4	TGCGCCAGCAGCCAAGATAGAGGTGGGGGCCAAAACATTCAGTACTTC	CASSQDRGGGQNIQYF
-	TRBD1	TRBV7-9	TRBJ1-1	TGTGCCAGCAGGCCAGGGGGGAATCCGAACACTGAAGCTTTCTTT	CASRPGGNPNTEAFF
-	-	TRBV7-3	TRBJ2-7	TGTGCCAGCAGCTTAACGAGTCTAAGTTCCCCCTACGAGCAGTACTTC	CASSLTSLSSPYEQYF
-	TRBD1	TRBV7-3	TRBJ1-1	TGTGCCAGCAGCTTATCAGGGACAGGGGGCGAAGCTTTCTTT	CASSLSGTGGEAFF